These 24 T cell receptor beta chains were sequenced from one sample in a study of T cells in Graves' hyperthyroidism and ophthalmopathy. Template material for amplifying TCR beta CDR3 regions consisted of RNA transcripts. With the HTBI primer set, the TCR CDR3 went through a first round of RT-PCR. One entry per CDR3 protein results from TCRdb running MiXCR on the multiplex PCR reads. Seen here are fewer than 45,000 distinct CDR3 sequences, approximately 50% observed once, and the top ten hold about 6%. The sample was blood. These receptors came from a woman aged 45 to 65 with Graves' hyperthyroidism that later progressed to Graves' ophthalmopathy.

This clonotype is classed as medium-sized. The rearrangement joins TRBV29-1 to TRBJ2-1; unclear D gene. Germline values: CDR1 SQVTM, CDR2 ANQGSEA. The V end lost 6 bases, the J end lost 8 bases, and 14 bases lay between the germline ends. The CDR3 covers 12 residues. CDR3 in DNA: TGCAGCGTGGCCATAGGGCTCTATGAGCAGTTCTTC. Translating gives CSVAIGLYEQFF.

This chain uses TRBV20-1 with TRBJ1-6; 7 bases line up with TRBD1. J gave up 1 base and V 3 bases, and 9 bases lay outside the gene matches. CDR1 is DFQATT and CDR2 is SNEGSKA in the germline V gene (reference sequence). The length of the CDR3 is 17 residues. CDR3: CSASRDSERSYNSPLHF. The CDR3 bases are TGCAGTGCTAGCCGGGACAGTGAGCGTTCCTATAATTCACCCCTCCACTTT.

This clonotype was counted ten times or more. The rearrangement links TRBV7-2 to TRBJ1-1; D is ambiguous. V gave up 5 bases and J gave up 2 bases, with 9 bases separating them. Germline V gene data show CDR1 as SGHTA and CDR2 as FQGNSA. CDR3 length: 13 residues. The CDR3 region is CASSPFYNTEAFF. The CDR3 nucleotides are TGTGCCAGCAGCCCCTTTTATAACACTGAAGCTTTCTTT.

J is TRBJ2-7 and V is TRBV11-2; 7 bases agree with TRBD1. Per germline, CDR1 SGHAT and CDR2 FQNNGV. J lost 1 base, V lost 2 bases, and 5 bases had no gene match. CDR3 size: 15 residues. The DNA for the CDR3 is TGTGCCAGCAGCTTAACCGGGACAGCGTCCTACGAGCAGTACTTC. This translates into CASSLTGTASYEQYF.

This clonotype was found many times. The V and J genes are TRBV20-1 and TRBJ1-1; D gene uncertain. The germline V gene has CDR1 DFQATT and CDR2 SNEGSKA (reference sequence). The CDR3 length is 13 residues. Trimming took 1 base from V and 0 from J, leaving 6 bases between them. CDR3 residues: CSARVQMNTEAFF. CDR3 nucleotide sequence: TGCAGTGCTAGAGTGCAGATGAACACTGAAGCTTTCTTT.

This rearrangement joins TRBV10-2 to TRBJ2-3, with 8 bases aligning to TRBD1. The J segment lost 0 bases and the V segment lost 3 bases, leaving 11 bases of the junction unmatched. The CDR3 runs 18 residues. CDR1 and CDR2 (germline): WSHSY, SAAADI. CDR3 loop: CASSDYLWTGSSTDTQYF. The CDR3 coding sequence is TGCGCCAGCAGTGACTACCTGTGGACAGGGTCTAGCACAGATACGCAGTATTTT.

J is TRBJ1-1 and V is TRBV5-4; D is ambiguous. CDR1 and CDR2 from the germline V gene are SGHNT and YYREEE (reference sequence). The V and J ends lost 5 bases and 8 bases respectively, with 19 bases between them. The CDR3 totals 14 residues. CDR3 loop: CASRRAGPVAEAFF. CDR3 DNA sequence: TGTGCCAGCAGGCGCGCCGGCCCCGTCGCGGAAGCTTTCTTT.

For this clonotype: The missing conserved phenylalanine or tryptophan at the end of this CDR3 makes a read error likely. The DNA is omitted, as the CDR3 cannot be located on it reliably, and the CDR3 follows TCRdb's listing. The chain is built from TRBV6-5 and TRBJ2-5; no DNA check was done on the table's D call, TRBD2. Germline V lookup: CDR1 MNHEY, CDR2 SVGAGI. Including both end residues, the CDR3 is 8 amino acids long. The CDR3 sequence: CASSPLAG.

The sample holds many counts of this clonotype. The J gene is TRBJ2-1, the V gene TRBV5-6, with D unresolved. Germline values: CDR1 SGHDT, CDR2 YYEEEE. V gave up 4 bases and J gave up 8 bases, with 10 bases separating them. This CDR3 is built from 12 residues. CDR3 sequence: CASSLLWYEQFF. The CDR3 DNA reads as TGTGCCAGCAGCCTTCTGTGGTATGAGCAGTTCTTC.

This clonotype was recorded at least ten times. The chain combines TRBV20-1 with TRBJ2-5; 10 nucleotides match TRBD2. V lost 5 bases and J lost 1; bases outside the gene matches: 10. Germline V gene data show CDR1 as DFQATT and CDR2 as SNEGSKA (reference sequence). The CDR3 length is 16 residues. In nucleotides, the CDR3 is TGCAGTGCTGGACCGAAGAGCGGGAGGGCCCAAGAGACCCAGTACTTC. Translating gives CSAGPKSGRAQETQYF.

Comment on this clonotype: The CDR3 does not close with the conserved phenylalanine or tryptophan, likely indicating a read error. DNA of the CDR3: TGTGCCATCAGTTATCCCTACGAGCAGTACCTC. Its protein is CAISYPYEQYL. This chain joins TRBV12-3 or TRBV12-4 and TRBJ2-7; no definite D call. The CDR3 extends over 11 amino acids.

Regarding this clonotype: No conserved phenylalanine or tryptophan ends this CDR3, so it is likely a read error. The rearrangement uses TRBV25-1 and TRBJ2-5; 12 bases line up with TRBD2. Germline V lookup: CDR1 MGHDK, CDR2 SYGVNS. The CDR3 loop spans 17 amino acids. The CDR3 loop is CANSGGRTSGKQETQYV. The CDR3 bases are TGTGCCAACAGTGGGGGGCGGACTAGCGGGAAGCAAGAGACCCAGTACGTC.

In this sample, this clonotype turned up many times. The CDR3 nucleotides read TGTGCCAGCAGTTTAAAGCGTAGCTCCTACAATGAGCAGTTCTTC. Translation: CASSLKRSSYNEQFF. The V and J genes are TRBV28 and TRBJ2-1, with D unclear. The CDR3 contains 15 residues. The germline V gene encodes CDR1 MDHEN and CDR2 SYDVKM. V lost 2 bases and J lost 0, with 8 bases in between. The full variable domain, rest sourced from reference TRBV28 and TRBJ2-1, is DVKVTQSSRYLVKRTGEKVFLECVQDMDHENMFWYRQDPGLGLRLIYFSYDVKMKEKGDIPEGYSVSREKKERFSLILESASTNQTSMYLCASSLKRSSYNEQFFGPGTRLTVL.

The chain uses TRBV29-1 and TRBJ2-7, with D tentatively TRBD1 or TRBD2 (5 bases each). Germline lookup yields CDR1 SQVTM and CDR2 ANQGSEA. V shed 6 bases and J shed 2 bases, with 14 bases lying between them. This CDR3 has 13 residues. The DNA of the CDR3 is TGCAGCGTGGGACCAGCAGGTCCCTACGAGCAGTACTTC. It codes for CSVGPAGPYEQYF.

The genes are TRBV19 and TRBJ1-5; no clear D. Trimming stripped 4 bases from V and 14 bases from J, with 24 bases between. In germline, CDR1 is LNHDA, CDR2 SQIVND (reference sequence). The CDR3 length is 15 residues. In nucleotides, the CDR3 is TGTGCCAGTAGTACCGGACTAGCGGGATACTTTTACGAGCATTTT. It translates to CASSTGLAGYFYEHF. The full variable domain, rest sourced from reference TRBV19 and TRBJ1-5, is DGGITQSPKYLFRKEGQNVTLSCEQNLNHDAMYWYRQDPGQGLRLIYYSQIVNDFQKGDIAEGYSVSREKKESFPLTVTSAQKNPTAFYLCASSTGLAGYFYEHFGDGTRLSIL.

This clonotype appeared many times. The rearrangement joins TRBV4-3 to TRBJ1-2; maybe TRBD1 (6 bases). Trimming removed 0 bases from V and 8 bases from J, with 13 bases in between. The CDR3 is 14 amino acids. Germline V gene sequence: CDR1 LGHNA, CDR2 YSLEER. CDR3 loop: CASSQEVAGDGYTF. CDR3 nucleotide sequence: TGCGCCAGCAGCCAAGAAGTTGCAGGGGACGGCTACACCTTC.

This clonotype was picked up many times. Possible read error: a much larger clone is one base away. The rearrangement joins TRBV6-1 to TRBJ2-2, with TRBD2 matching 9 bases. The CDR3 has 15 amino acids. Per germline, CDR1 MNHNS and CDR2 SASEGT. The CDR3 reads CASSYLAGNTGEPFF. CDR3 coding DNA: TGTGCCAGCAGTTACCTAGCGGGAAACACCGGGGAGCCGTTTTTT.

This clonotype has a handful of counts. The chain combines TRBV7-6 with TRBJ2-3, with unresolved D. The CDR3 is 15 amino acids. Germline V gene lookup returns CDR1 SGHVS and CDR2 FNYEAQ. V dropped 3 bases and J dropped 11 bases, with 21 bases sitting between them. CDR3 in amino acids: CASSFTTSSYNEQYF. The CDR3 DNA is TGTGCCAGCAGCTTTACTACGAGCTCCTACAATGAGCAGTATTTT.

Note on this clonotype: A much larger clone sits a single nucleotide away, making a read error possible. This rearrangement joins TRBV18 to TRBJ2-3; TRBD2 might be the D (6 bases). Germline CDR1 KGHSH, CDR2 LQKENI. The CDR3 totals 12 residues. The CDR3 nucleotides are TGTGCCAGCCCACCCATGGAGGGTACGCAGTATTTT. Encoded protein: CASPPMEGTQYF.

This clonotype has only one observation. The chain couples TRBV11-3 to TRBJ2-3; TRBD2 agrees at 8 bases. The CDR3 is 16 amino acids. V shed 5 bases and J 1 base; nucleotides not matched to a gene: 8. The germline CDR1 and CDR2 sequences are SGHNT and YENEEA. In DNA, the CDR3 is TGTGCCAGCAGCCGGACTAGCAGTGGGGGCACAGATACGCAGTATTTT. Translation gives CASSRTSSGGTDTQYF.

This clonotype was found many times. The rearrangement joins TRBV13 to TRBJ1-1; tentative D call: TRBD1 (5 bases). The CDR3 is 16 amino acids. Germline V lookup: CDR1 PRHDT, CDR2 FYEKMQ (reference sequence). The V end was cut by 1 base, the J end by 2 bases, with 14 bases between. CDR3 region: CASSLVEGNPNTEAFF. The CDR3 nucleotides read TGTGCCAGCAGCTTAGTAGAGGGGAACCCAAACACTGAAGCTTTCTTT.

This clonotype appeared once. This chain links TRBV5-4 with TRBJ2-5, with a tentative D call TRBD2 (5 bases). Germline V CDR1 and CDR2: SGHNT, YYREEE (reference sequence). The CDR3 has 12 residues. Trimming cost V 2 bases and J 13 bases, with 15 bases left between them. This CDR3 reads CASSFSGSSPYF. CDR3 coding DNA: TGTGCCAGCAGCTTCTCGGGGAGCTCACCGTACTTC.

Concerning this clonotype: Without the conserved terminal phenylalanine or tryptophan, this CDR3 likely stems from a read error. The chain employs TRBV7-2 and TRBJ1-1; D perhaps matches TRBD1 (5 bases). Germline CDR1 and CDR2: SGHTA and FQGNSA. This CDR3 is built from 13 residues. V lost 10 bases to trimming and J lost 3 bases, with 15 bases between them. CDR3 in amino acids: CATKGLLDTEAFS. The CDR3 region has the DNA TGTGCCACCAAGGGGCTTTTAGACACTGAAGCTTTCTCT.

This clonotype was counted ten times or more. DNA of the CDR3: TGTGCCAGCAGCCTACTAGCGGGAGCTTTCTACGAGCAGTACTTC. Translated: CASSLLAGAFYEQYF. The gene calls are TRBV2 and TRBJ2-7, with 11 bases fitting TRBD2. The J segment lost 3 bases and the V segment lost 6 bases, leaving 7 bases of the junction unmatched. The V gene's germline CDR1 is SNHLY and CDR2 FYNNEI. This CDR3 has 15 residues.